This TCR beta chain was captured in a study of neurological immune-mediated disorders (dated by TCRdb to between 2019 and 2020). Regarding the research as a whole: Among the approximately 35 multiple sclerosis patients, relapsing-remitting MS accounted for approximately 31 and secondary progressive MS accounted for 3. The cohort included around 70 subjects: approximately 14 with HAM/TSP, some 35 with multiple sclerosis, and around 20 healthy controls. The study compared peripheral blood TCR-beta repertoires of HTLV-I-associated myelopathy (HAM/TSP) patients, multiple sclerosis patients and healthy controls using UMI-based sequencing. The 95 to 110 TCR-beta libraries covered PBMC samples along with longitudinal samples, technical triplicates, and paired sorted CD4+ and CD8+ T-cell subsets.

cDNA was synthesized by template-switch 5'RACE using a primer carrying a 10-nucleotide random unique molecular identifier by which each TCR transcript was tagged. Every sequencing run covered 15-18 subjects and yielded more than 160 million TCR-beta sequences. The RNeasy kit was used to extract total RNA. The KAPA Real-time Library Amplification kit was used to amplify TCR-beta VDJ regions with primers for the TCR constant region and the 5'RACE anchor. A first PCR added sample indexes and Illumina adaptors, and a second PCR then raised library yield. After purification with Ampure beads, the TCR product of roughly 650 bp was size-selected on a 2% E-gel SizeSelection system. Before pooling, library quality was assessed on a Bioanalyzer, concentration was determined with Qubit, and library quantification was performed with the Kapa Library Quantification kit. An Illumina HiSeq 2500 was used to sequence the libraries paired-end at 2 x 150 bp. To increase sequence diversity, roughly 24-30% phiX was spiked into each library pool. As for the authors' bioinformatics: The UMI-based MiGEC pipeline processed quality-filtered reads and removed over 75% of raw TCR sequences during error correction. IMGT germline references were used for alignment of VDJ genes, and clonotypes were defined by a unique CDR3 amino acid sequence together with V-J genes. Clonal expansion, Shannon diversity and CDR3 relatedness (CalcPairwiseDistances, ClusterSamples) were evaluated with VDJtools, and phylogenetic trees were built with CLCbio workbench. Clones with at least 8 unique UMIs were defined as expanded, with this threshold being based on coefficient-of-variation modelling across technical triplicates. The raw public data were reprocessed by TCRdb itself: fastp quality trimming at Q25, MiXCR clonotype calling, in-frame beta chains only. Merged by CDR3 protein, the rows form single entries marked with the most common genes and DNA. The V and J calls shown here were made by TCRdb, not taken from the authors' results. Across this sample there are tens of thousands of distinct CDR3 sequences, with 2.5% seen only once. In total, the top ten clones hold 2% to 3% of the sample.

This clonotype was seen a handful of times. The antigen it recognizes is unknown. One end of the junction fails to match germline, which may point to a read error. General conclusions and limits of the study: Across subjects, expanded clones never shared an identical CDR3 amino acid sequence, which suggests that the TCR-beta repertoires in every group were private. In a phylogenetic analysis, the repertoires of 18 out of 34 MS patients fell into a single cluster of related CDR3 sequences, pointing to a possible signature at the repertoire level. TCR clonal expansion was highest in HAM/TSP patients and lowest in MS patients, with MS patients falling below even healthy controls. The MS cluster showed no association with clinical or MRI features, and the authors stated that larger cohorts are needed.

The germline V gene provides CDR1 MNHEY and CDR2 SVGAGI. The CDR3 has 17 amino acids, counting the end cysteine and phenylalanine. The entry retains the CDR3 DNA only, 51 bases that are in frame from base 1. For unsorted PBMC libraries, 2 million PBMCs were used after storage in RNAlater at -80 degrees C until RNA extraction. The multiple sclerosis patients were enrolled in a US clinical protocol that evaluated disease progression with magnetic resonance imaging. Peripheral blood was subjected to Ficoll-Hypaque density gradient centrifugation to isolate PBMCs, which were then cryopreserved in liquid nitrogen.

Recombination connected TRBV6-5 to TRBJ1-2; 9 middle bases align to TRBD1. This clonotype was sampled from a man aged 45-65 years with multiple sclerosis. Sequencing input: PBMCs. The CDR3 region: CARSYLNRDRANYGYTF. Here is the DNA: TGTGCCCGCAGTTACTTAAACCGGGACAGGGCCAACTATGGCTACACCTTC.